The table lists the clone carrying this TCR beta chain with a count of one. Germline CDR1 SGHNT, CDR2 YENEEA. V lost 5 bases to trimming and J lost 0 bases, with 7 bases between them. The CDR3 is 13 residues long. This entry is derived from a study of long-term antiretroviral therapy in people with HIV. Researchers report immunoSEQ v3.0 was run at survey level. Clones were read by immunoSEQ multiplex PCR, and TCRdb kept only the in-frame ones, dropping some. The repertoire holds more than 12,000 clones, more than 60% seen once, with around 21% in the top ten. The receptor's source is a middle-aged man with HIV. J is TRBJ1-1 and V is TRBV11-3; maybe TRBD1 (5 bases). This sample comprised unsorted PBMCs, obtained 1.3 years before starting antiretroviral therapy. The DNA for the CDR3 is TGTGCCAGCAGCCCAGGGTTGAACACTGAAGCTTTCTTT. Its protein is CASSPGLNTEAFF.